Given below is one T cell receptor (beta chain) in context. Using its own MiXCR run on the RT-PCR reads, TCRdb lists one record per CDR3 protein. This table holds hundreds of thousands of distinct CDR3 sequences, 15% to 20% found once. Germline CDR1 and CDR2: DFQATT and SNEGSKA (reference sequence). V dropped 6 bases and J dropped 0 bases, with 12 bases sitting between them. CDR3 length: 14 amino acids. The record originates from a study of patients and donors after allogeneic stem cell transplantation. This rearrangement joins TRBV20-1 to TRBJ1-3, with a weak D call TRBD1 (6 bases). This clonotype was sampled from a human donor who was either an allogeneic HSCT recipient or a stem cell or donor lymphocyte infusion donor (not recorded which). It is not recorded whose cells these are; they may come from a transplant donor. Sequencing was done on a sample of blood, either unsorted or a sorted T cell fraction (not recorded which). CDR3 bases: TGCAGTGCCAGCAGGGGATCCTCTGGAAACACCATATATTTT. Protein product: CSASRGSSGNTIYF.